This TCR beta chain derives from a study of neurological immune-mediated disorders. Whole-study results and caveats: The expanded clones of different subjects shared no CDR3 amino acid sequences (suggesting private repertoires in all groups).

Germline assignment: CDR1 DFQATT and CDR2 SNEGSKA (reference sequence). The CDR3 has 14 residues. Trimming took 2 bases from V and 5 from J, leaving 15 bases between them. Time point here: longitudinal time-point 2. Where libraries were unsorted, they were derived from 2 million PBMCs stored at -80 degrees C. The authors produced cDNA by 5'RACE using 10-nucleotide random UMIs. In each sequencing run, over 170 million TCR-beta sequences were generated from 15-18 subjects. One entry per CDR3 protein results from TCRdb running MiXCR on the 5' RACE reads. This sample yields approximately 89,000 distinct CDR3 sequences, of which roughly an eighth are seen a single time; around 4.5% belongs to the top ten. This clonotype was counted ten times or more. Its antigen is not identified.

Sequencing was done on a sample of PBMCs. This TCR came from a female donor with HTLV-1-associated myelopathy (HAM/TSP). The V gene is TRBV20-1, the J gene TRBJ2-5, with no clear D. The CDR3 nucleotides are TGCAGTGCTAGAATAGGCCCCCCTGGGGAGACCCAGTACTTC. The encoded protein is CSARIGPPGETQYF.